This TCR beta chain is from a study of cytomegalovirus exposure and HLA in healthy donors. Across the study: One earlier analysis, a look at about 179 million T cells, found about 110 million unique TCR beta sequences.

About this clone itself: Antigen specificity is unknown.

At the time of sampling, donors were nominally healthy, though unrecorded immune exposures were likely. Study findings and constraints: Among TCR beta chains, those listed as cytomegalovirus-associated numbered more than 150.

The PCR employed 60 Vbeta primers together with 13 Jbeta primers. Using immunoSEQ multiplex PCR, the repertoire was profiled, and TCRdb retains in-frame clones only, with some absent. The sample shows about 130,000 clones, roughly three quarters of them seen only once. This clonotype was obtained from a young woman in good health and CMV-seronegative. Sequencing was done on a sample of PBMCs.

The CDR3 spells CASSFGTDFYEQYF. As DNA, the CDR3 is TGCGCCAGCAGCTTCGGGACTGACTTCTACGAGCAGTACTTC. This rearrangement joins TRBV5-1 to TRBJ2-7; D possibly corresponds to TRBD2 (6 bases). The CDR3 length is 14 residues. Trimming left V 2 bases short and J 3 bases short, with 12 bases between. Germline V gives CDR1 SGHRS, CDR2 YFSETQ.